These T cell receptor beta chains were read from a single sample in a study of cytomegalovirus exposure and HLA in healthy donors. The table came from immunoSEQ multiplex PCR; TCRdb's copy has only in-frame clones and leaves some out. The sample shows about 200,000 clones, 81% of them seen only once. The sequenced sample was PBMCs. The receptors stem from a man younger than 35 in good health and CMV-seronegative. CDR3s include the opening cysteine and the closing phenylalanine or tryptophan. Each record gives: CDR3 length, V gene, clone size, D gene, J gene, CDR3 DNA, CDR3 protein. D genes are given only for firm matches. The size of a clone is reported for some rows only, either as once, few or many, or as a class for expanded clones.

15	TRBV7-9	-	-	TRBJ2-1	TGTGCCAGCAGCTTTAGGGGGGGAATTTACAATGAGCAGTTCTTC	CASSFRGGIYNEQFF
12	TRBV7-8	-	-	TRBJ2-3	TGTGCCAGCAGGATCCCGGGAGATACGCAGTATTTT	CASRIPGDTQYF
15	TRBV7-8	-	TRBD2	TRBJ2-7	TGTGCCAGCAGCCCCCAGGGAGGGAGAACCTACGAGCAGTACTTC	CASSPQGGRTYEQYF
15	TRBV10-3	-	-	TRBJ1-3	TGTGCCATCATGAGCACCACGAGCTCTGGAAACACCATATATTTT	CAIMSTTSSGNTIYF
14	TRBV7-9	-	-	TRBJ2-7	TGTGCCAGCAGCTTCGGTACAGGCTCCTACGAGCAGTACTTC	CASSFGTGSYEQYF
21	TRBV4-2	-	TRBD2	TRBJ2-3	TGTGCCAGCAGCCAAGATAGAGAGAAGCGGGAGGGGTCGCCTGGCACAGATACGCAGTATTTT	CASSQDREKREGSPGTDTQYF
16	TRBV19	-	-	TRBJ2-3	TGTGCCAGTAGTTTCCGGAGGGCGGAGGCGGTAGATACGCAGTATTTT	CASSFRRAEAVDTQYF
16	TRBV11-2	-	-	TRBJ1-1	TGTGCCAGCAGCCATGGGTCGGGGATCCTGAACACTGAAGCTTTCTTT	CASSHGSGILNTEAFF
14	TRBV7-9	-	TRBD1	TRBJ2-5	TGTGCCAGCAGCTGGGACAGGGGGCAAGAGACCCAGTACTTC	CASSWDRGQETQYF
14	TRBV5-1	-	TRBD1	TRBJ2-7	TGCGCCAGCAGCATAACCGGACAGGGCTACGAGCAGTACTTC	CASSITGQGYEQYF
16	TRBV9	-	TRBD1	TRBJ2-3	TGTGCCAGCAGCAAGCGGACAGGGGATGGGACAGATACGCAGTATTTT	CASSKRTGDGTDTQYF
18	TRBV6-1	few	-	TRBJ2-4	TGTGCCAGCAGTGATCTCGGAACCTGGGCGATAGCCAAAAACATTCAGTACTTC	CASSDLGTWAIAKNIQYF
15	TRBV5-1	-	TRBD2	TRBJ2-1	TGCGCCAGCAGCCGGACTAGCGGGAGTAAAAATGAGCAGTTCTTC	CASSRTSGSKNEQFF
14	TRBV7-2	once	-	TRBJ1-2	TGTGCCAGCAGCTTACCTGGGAGACACTATGGCTACACCTTC	CASSLPGRHYGYTF
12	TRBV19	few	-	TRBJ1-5	TGTGCCAGTAGTATAGGGGCTCAGCCCCAGCATTTT	CASSIGAQPQHF
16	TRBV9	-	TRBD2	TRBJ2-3	TGTGCCAGCAGTTCTGGTGGCGGGAGGGCCATGGATACGCAGTATTTT	CASSSGGGRAMDTQYF
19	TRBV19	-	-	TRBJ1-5	TGTGCCAGTAGTCCCCAAGGACCTAGCCAGATACATGGCAATCAGCCCCAGCATTTT	CASSPQGPSQIHGNQPQHF
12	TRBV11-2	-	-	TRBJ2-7	TGTGCCAGCAGCCTCGTTCGAGACGAGCAGTACTTC	CASSLVRDEQYF
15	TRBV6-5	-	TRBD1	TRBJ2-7	TGTGCCAGCAGTCCTCCGGGACAGGGACTTTACGAGCAGTACTTC	CASSPPGQGLYEQYF
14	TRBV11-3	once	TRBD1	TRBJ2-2	TGTGCCAGCAGCCCCGGGACAGGGGCCGGGGAGCTGTTTTTT	CASSPGTGAGELFF
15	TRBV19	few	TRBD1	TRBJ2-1	TGTGCCAGTACCCTGACAGGGGGCAACTACAATGAGCAGTTCTTC	CASTLTGGNYNEQFF
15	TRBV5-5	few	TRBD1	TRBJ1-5	TGTGCCAGCAGCTTGATGACAGGGGGGAATCAGCCCCAGCATTTT	CASSLMTGGNQPQHF
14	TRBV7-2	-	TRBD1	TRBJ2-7	TGTGCCAGCAGCTTAGACGGGACAGCCAGAATCAGGTACTTC	CASSLDGTARIRYF
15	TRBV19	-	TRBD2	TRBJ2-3	TGTGCCAGTAGTAAACTAGCGGGGGGGGTAGATACGCAGTATTTT	CASSKLAGGVDTQYF
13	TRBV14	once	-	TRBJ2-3	TGTGCCAGCAGCCACGAGGGGGAAGATACGCAGTATTTT	CASSHEGEDTQYF
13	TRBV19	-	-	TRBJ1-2	TGTGCCAGTAGTAACACAGGAATCGAAGGCTACACCTTC	CASSNTGIEGYTF
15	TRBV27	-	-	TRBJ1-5	TGTGCCAGCAGTTTATGGGCAGGGGTAGATCAGCCCCAGCATTTT	CASSLWAGVDQPQHF
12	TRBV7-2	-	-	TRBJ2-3	TGTGCCAGCAGCCCCTGGGCGGATACGCAGTATTTT	CASSPWADTQYF
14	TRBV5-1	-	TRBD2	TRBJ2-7	TGCGCCAGCAGCTTCTTAGCGGGAGACGGCGAGCAGTACTTC	CASSFLAGDGEQYF
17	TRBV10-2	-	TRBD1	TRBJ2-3	TGCGCCAGCAGTGAGTCGGGGATGACAGGGGGATCAGATACGCAGTATTTT	CASSESGMTGGSDTQYF
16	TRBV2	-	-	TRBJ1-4	TGTGCCAGTTTACAGGGTTCTTTCGGGGGGTTCGAAAAACTGTTTTTT	CASLQGSFGGFEKLFF
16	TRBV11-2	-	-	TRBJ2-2	TGTGCCAGCAGCTTAGCCCTGTCAGGGAACACCGGGGAGCTGTTTTTT	CASSLALSGNTGELFF
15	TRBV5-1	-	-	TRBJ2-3	TGCGCCAGCAGCTCAGACAGTTACCTCACAGATACGCAGTATTTT	CASSSDSYLTDTQYF
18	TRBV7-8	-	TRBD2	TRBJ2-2	TGTGCCAGCAGCTTGTGGGCAGCCCAAAGCGGGAATGGCGGGGAGCTGTTTTTT	CASSLWAAQSGNGGELFF
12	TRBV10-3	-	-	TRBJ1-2	TGTGCCATCAGCGGGTCAGGGGATGGCTACACCTTC	CAISGSGDGYTF
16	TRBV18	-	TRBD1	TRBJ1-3	TGTGCCAGCTCACCGGGACAGATATACTCTGGAAACACCATATATTTT	CASSPGQIYSGNTIYF
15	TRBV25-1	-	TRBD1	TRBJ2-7	TGTGCCAGCACCCCGACGACAGGGGGTATATACGAGCAGTACTTC	CASTPTTGGIYEQYF
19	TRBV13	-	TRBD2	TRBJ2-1	TGTGCCAGCAGCTTAGAGGGGACTAGCGGGAGGTACTCCTACAATGAGCAGTTCTTC	CASSLEGTSGRYSYNEQFF
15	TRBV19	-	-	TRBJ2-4	TGTGCCAGTAGCAACATGGGGGCGGCCAAAAACATTCAGTACTTC	CASSNMGAAKNIQYF
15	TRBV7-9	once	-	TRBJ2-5	TGTGCCAGCAGCACCGGGACTTCAGGTAGAGAGACCCAGTACTTC	CASSTGTSGRETQYF
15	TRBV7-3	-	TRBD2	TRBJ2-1	TGTGCCAGCAGCTTATATGCTAGCGGGAGCTATGAGCAGTTCTTC	CASSLYASGSYEQFF
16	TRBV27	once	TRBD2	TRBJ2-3	TGTGCCAGCAGTCCCGCCCTAGCGGAGAGCACAGATACGCAGTATTTT	CASSPALAESTDTQYF
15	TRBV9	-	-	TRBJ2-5	TGTGCCAGCAGCGTAGTTGCGGATTTTGGAGAGACCCAGTACTTC	CASSVVADFGETQYF
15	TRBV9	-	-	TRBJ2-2	TGTGCCAGCAGCGTAGCCGGGAGAGGGCCCGGGGAGCTGTTTTTT	CASSVAGRGPGELFF
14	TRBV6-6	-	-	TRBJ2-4	TGTGCCAGCAGCCCCGGGGACACAAAAAACATTCAGTACTTC	CASSPGDTKNIQYF
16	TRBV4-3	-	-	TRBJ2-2	TGCGCCAGCAGCCAAAACCAGGGGCGCATCAGCGGGGAGCTGTTTTTT	CASSQNQGRISGELFF
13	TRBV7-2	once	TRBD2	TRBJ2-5	TGTGCCAGCAGCCCAGCGGGGGTAGAGACCCAGTACTTC	CASSPAGVETQYF
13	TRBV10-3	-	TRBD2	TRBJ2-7	TGTGCCACGAGCGGGGTAATCCTACAGGAGCAGTACTTC	CATSGVILQEQYF
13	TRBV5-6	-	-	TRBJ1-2	TGTGCCAGCAGCTTGCGCCGGGGTCCTGGCTACACCTTC	CASSLRRGPGYTF
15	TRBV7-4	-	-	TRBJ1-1	TGTGCCAGCAGCACCCGGAGGGGGGGGCGCGGAGAAGCTTTCTTT	CASSTRRGGRGEAFF
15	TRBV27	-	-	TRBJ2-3	TGTGCCAGCAGCTGGGTGACTAAAAGCACAGATACGCAGTATTTT	CASSWVTKSTDTQYF
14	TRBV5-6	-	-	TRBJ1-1	TGTGCCAGCAGATTTGGGGGGGTGAAAACTGAAGCTTTCTTT	CASRFGGVKTEAFF
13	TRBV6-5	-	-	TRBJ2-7	TGTGCCAGCAGCCCGACAGGAGGCTACGAGCAGTACTTC	CASSPTGGYEQYF